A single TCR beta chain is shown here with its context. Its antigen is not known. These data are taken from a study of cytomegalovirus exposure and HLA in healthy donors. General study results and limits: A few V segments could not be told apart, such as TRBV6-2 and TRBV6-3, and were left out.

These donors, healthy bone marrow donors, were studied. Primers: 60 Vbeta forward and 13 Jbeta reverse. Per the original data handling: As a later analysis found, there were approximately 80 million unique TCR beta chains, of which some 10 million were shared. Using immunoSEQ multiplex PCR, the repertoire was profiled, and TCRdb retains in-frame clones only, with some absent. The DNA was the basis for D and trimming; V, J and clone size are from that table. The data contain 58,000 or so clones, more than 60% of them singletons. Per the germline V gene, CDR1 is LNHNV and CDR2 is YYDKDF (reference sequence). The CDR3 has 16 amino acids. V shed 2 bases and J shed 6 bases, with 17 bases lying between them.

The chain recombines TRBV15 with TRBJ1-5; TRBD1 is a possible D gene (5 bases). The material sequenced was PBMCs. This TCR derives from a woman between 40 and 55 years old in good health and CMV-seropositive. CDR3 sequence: CATSRLEQGGTQPQHF. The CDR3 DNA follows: TGTGCCACCAGCAGACTAGAGCAGGGAGGTACTCAGCCCCAGCATTTT.